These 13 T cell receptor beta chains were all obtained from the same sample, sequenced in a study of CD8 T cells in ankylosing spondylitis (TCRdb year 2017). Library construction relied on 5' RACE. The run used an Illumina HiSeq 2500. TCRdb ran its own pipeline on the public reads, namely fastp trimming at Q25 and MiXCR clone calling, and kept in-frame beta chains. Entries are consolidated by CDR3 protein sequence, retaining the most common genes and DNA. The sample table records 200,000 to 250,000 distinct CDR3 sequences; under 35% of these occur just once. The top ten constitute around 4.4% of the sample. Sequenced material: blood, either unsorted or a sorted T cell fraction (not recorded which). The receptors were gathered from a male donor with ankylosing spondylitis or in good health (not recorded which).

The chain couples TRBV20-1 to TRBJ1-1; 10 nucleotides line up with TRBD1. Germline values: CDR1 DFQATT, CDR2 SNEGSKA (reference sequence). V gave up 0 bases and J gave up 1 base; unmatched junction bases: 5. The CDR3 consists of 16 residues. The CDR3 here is CSARDSTGGQNTEAFF. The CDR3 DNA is TGCAGTGCTAGAGACTCGACAGGGGGCCAGAACACTGAAGCTTTCTTT.

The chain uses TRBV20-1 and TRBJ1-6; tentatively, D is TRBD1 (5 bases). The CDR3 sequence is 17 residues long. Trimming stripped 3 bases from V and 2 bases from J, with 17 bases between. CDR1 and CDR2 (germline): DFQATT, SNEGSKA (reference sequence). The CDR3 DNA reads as TGCAGTGCTAGCAACACCCCGGAGGGGCCCTATAATTCACCCCTCCACTTT. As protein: CSASNTPEGPYNSPLHF.

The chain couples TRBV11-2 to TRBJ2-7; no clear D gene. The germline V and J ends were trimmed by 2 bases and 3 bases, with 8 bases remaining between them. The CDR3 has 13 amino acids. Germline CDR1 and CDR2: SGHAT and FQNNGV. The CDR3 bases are TGTGCCAGCAGCTTACTATTAGGCTACGAGCAGTACTTC. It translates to CASSLLLGYEQYF.

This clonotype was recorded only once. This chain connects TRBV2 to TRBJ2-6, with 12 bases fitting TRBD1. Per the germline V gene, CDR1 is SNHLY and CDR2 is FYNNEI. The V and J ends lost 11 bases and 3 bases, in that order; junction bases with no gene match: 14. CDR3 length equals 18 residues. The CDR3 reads CAPSDCGTGGCGANVLTF. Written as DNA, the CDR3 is TGTGCCCCTTCTGATTGCGGGACAGGGGGCTGTGGGGCCAACGTCCTGACTTTC.

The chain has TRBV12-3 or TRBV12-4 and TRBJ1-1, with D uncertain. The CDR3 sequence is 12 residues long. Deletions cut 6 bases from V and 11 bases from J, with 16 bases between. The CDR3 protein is CASSPKWGLAFF. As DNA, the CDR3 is TGTGCCAGCAGCCCGAAATGGGGTTTGGCTTTCTTT.

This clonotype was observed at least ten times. This CDR3 reads CASTLAGGSYEQYF. In nucleotides, the CDR3 is TGTGCCAGCACCCTTGCGGGGGGGTCCTACGAGCAGTACTTC. The rearrangement uses TRBV6-1 and TRBJ2-7; 9 bases are a match to TRBD2. This CDR3 is built from 14 residues. After removal of 7 bases from V and 1 base from J, the junction contained 5 bases not matched to a gene. Germline CDR1 is MNHNS and CDR2 is SASEGT.

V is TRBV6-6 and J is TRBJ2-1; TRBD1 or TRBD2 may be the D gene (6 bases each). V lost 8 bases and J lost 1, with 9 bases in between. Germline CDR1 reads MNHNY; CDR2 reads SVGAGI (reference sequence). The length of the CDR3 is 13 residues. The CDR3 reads CASGGQSYNEQFF. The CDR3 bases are TGTGCCAGCGGGGGGCAATCCTACAATGAGCAGTTCTTC.

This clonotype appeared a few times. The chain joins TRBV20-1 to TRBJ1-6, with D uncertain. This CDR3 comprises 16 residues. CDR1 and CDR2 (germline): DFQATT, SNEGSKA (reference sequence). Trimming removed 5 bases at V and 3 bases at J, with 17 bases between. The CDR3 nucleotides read TGCAGTGCTCCACACCAAGCAAATAGCTATAATTCACCCCTCCACTTT. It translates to CSAPHQANSYNSPLHF.

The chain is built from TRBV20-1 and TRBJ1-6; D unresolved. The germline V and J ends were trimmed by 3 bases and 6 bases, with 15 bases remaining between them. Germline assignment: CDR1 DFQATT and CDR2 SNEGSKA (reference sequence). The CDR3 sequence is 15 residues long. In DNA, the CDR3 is TGCAGTGCTAGGCCCATGTCTTTGCCTAATTCACCCCTCCACTTT. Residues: CSARPMSLPNSPLHF.

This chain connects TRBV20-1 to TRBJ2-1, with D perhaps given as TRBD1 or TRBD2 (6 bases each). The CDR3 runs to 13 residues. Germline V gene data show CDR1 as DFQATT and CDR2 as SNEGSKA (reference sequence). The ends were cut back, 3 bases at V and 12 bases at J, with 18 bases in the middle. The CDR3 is CSARDYRAHGQFF. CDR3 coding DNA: TGCAGTGCTAGGGACTACAGGGCCCACGGGCAGTTCTTC.

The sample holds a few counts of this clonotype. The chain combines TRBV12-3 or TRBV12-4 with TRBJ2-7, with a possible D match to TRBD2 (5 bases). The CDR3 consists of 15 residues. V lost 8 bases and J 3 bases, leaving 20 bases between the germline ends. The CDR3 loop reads CASGPGNPGLYEQYF. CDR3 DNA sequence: TGTGCCAGCGGCCCGGGAAACCCGGGTCTCTACGAGCAGTACTTC.

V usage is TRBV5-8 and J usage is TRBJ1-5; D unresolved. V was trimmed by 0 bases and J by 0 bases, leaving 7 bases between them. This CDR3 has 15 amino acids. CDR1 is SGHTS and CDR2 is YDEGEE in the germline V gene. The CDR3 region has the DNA TGTGCCAGCAGCTTGGAAGTTAATAGCAATCAGCCCCAGCATTTT. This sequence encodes CASSLEVNSNQPQHF.

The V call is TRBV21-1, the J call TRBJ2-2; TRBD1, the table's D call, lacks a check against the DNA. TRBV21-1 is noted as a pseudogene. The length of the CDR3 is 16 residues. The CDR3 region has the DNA TGTGCCAGCAGCTCGAAGGGGGGGGGCTGTGCCGGGGAGCTGTTTTTT. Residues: CASSSKGGGCAGELFF.